The 15 T cell receptor beta chains reported below all come from one sample, sequenced in a study of T cells in Graves' hyperthyroidism and ophthalmopathy. Researchers amplified the TCR beta CDR3 regions from RNA transcripts. An initial round of RT-PCR targeting the TCR CDR3 relied on the HTBI primer set. One entry per CDR3 protein, called by TCRdb with MiXCR from the multiplex PCR reads. This sample yields roughly 740,000 distinct CDR3 sequences, of which less than 20% are seen a single time; approximately 8.4% belongs to the top ten. The sequenced material came from blood. These receptors were obtained from a young man with Graves' hyperthyroidism.

This clonotype was detected ten times or more. The chain carries TRBV28 and TRBJ1-5, with D unresolved. V lost 5 bases and J 3 bases, leaving 17 bases between the germline ends. The germline V gene encodes CDR1 MDHEN and CDR2 SYDVKM. The CDR3 length is 16 residues. The CDR3 nucleotides are TGTGCCAGCAGTAGAGTGCGGGGTGTTGTCAATCAGCCCCAGCATTTT. Amino acid sequence: CASSRVRGVVNQPQHF.

This clonotype was seen ten or more times. This rearrangement joins TRBV7-2 to TRBJ2-5; 7 bases fit TRBD1. The ends lost 5 bases at V and 5 bases at J; junction bases unmatched: 11. Germline V CDR1 and CDR2: SGHTA, FQGNSA. The CDR3 is 15 amino acids. The CDR3 region has the DNA TGTGCCAGCAGCCCATACGGGACAGCTTGGGAGACCCAGTACTTC. Translating it yields CASSPYGTAWETQYF.

This clonotype has a handful of counts. For the CDR3, the DNA is TGCAGTGCTAACAGGGGTCTGAACACTGAAGCTTTCTTT. Translation gives CSANRGLNTEAFF. The chain couples TRBV20-1 to TRBJ1-1; 7 nucleotides line up with TRBD1. This CDR3 comprises 13 residues. CDR1 and CDR2 (germline): DFQATT, SNEGSKA (reference sequence). Trimming at V came to 4 bases and at J to 0 bases, leaving 2 bases not matched to a gene.

J is TRBJ1-5 and V is TRBV2; D possibly corresponds to TRBD1 (5 bases). The germline V and J ends were trimmed by 3 bases and 1 base, with 7 bases remaining between them. The CDR3 loop spans 14 amino acids. CDR1 SNHLY and CDR2 FYNNEI come from the germline V gene. The CDR3: CASSEWDSNQPQHF. The CDR3 nucleotides are TGTGCCAGCAGTGAGTGGGACAGCAATCAGCCCCAGCATTTT.

The genes are TRBV10-3 and TRBJ2-1; 7 bases agree with TRBD2. The CDR3 spans 14 residues. The germline CDR1 and CDR2 sequences are ENHRY and SYGVKD. The ends lost 6 bases at V and 4 bases at J; junction bases unmatched: 6. CDR3 nucleotide sequence: TGTGCCATCAGCCCCGGGAGGTCATACAATGAGCAGTTCTTC. Protein sequence: CAISPGRSYNEQFF.

V is TRBV7-3 and J is TRBJ2-1, with D perhaps matching TRBD2 (7 bases). The germline V and J ends were trimmed by 2 bases and 0 bases, with 20 bases remaining between them. Germline V gene data show CDR1 as SGHTA and CDR2 as FQGTGA. This CDR3 comprises 19 residues. The CDR3 DNA reads as TGTGCCAGCAGCTTATCGGGGGGCGGCGGGACGAGCTCCTACAATGAGCAGTTCTTC. Translated, it gives CASSLSGGGGTSSYNEQFF. Supplemented by reference TRBV7-3 and TRBJ2-1, the full variable domain reads GAGVSQTPSNKVTEKGKYVELRCDPISGHTALYWYRQSLGQGPEFLIYFQGTGAADDSGLPNDRFFAVRPEGSVSTLKIQRTERGDSAVYLCASSLSGGGGTSSYNEQFFGPGTRLTVL.

There are a few counts of this clonotype. The CDR3 DNA sequence: TGCGCCAGCAGCTTGCCCAGCAACAATGAGCAGTTCTTC. This codes for CASSLPSNNEQFF. This chain links TRBV5-1 with TRBJ2-1; no definite D call. This CDR3 region has 13 residues. The germline gives CDR1 SGHRS, CDR2 YFSETQ. Trimming removed 1 base at V and 5 bases at J, with 7 bases between.

In this sample, this clonotype turned up a few times. The chain uses TRBV2 and TRBJ1-4; D is unclear. This CDR3 is built from 13 residues. V shed 4 bases and J shed 6 bases, with 9 bases lying between them. The germline V gene has CDR1 SNHLY and CDR2 FYNNEI. CDR3 DNA sequence: TGTGCCAGCAGTGGGTGGACTGATGAAAAACTGTTTTTT. Amino acids: CASSGWTDEKLFF.

This clonotype was detected a few times. The V call is TRBV28, the J call TRBJ1-5; tentative D call: TRBD1 (5 bases). There are 15 residues in the CDR3. In germline, CDR1 is MDHEN, CDR2 SYDVKM. Trimming removed 3 bases at V and 5 bases at J, with 14 bases between. The CDR3 DNA reads as TGTGCCAGCAGTTTGGGGGGGGAAGGATATCAGCCCCAGCATTTT. This codes for CASSLGGEGYQPQHF.

This clonotype was picked up many times. J is TRBJ1-1 and V is TRBV12-3 or TRBV12-4, with D perhaps matching TRBD1 (5 bases). V lost 3 bases and J 0 bases, leaving 8 bases between the germline ends. The CDR3 loop spans 14 amino acids. CDR3 in amino acids: CASSFDSMNTEAFF. As DNA, the CDR3 is TGTGCCAGCAGTTTCGACAGCATGAACACTGAAGCTTTCTTT.

This clonotype was seen a handful of times. The V call is TRBV3-1, the J call TRBJ2-7, with 7 positions matching TRBD2. CDR3 length: 12 amino acids. The germline gives CDR1 LGHDT, CDR2 YNNKEL (reference sequence). V shed 11 bases, J shed 3 bases, and the junction held 7 bases outside the gene matches. The CDR3 loop is CASGSGDYEQYF. The CDR3 nucleotides read TGTGCCTCCGGGAGCGGGGACTACGAGCAGTACTTC.

This clonotype has just a few counts. This sequence joins TRBV20-1 and TRBJ2-7; 9 bases agree with TRBD2. Looked up from germline, CDR1 is DFQATT and CDR2 is SNEGSKA (reference sequence). The CDR3 extends over 14 amino acids. V gave up 3 bases and J gave up 3 bases; unmatched junction bases: 6. The CDR3 here is CSARDLAGRYEQYF. Here the CDR3 DNA reads TGCAGTGCTAGGGATCTAGCGGGACGCTACGAGCAGTACTTC.

This clonotype was counted only a few times. This rearrangement joins TRBV6-5 to TRBJ2-7, with D perhaps assigned TRBD1 or TRBD2 (5 bases each). Trimming took off 4 bases at V and 4 bases at J, with 17 bases between the two ends. Germline CDR1 is MNHEY and CDR2 is SVGAGI. The length of the CDR3 is 15 residues. The CDR3 DNA follows: TGTGCCAGCAGTTGGGGGAAGAGAGGTGGTTACGAGCAGTACTTC. Protein: CASSWGKRGGYEQYF.

This clonotype was recorded many times. This chain joins TRBV6-5 and TRBJ2-1, with TRBD2 matching over 10 bases. The CDR3 spans 15 residues. V gave up 1 base and J gave up 6 bases; unmatched junction bases: 3. Per the germline V gene, CDR1 is MNHEY and CDR2 is SVGAGI. The CDR3 loop is CASSYWLAGANEQFF. CDR3 DNA sequence: TGTGCCAGCAGTTACTGGCTAGCGGGGGCCAATGAGCAGTTCTTC.

The rearrangement joins TRBV19 to TRBJ2-7; tentatively, D is TRBD1 (5 bases). Trimming shortened V by 5 bases and J by 3 bases, and 14 bases separated the two germline ends. CDR1 is LNHDA and CDR2 is SQIVND in the germline V gene (reference sequence). The CDR3 sequence is 14 residues long. The chain's CDR3 is CASSGLGLIYEQYF. The CDR3 nucleotides are TGTGCCAGTAGTGGATTGGGGCTTATCTACGAGCAGTACTTC.